Presented here are 7 T cell receptor beta chains from one specimen sequenced in a study of T-cell memory formation after mild COVID-19. TCRdb passed the 5' RACE reads through MiXCR, listing each CDR3 protein once. This repertoire shows about 430,000 distinct CDR3 sequences, roughly 26% found once; its top ten account for roughly 8.7%. The source material was PBMCs or a T cell subset sorted from them (not recorded which). The receptor set was obtained from an adult woman who had mild COVID-19 (a few samples of this study predate the infection). Cell type and time point are not known.

This chain links TRBV12-3 or TRBV12-4 with TRBJ2-7, with 8 bases lining up with TRBD1. V was clipped by 6 bases and J by 2 bases; unmatched bases: 9. The CDR3 runs to 15 residues. The CDR3 nucleotides are TGTGCCAGCAGCTTTACCAGGGGGCCCCCCTACGAGCAGTACTTC. The encoded protein is CASSFTRGPPYEQYF.

CDR3 residues: CAISGGGTEAFF. In DNA, the CDR3 is TGTGCCATCAGTGGGGGGGGCACTGAAGCTTTCTTT. The chain employs TRBV10-3 and TRBJ1-1; D is possibly TRBD1 (5 bases). V gave up 4 bases and J gave up 4 bases, with 7 bases separating them. There are 12 residues in the CDR3. CDR1 ENHRY and CDR2 SYGVKD come from the germline V gene.

For the CDR3, the DNA is TGTGCCAGCAGCAGCCAGGGGCCTTTCTATGGCTACACCTTC. The encoded protein is CASSSQGPFYGYTF. The gene calls are TRBV21-1 and TRBJ1-2; the table names TRBD1, a call not compared with the DNA. TRBV21-1 is a pseudogene locus. The CDR3 covers 14 residues.

The chain combines TRBV5-1 with TRBJ1-1; D not resolved. Between the trimmed V and J ends, which lost 1 base and 2 bases, there was a span of 9 bases. Germline V gives CDR1 SGHRS, CDR2 YFSETQ. This CDR3 is 14 amino acids long. The chain's CDR3 is CASSLMQPNTEAFF. The DNA of the CDR3 is TGCGCCAGCAGCTTGATGCAGCCTAACACTGAAGCTTTCTTT. Filled out from reference TRBV5-1 and TRBJ1-1, the complete variable domain reads KAGVTQTPRYLIKTRGQQVTLSCSPISGHRSVSWYQQTPGQGLQFLFEYFSETQRNKGNFPGRFSGRQFSNSRSEMNVSTLELGDSALYLCASSLMQPNTEAFFGQGTRLTVV.

This clonotype was observed many times. The chain carries TRBV7-3 and TRBJ2-1; D is possibly TRBD2 (6 bases). This CDR3 contains 14 residues. From germline, CDR1 is SGHTA and CDR2 FQGTGA. V was trimmed by 3 bases and J by 3 bases, leaving 9 bases between them. The CDR3 DNA is TGTGCCAGCAGCTTGGGGCGGGGCTACAATGAGCAGTTCTTC. Amino acid sequence: CASSLGRGYNEQFF.

V is TRBV4-1 and J is TRBJ2-4; D is perhaps TRBD1 (5 bases). Germline V gene data show CDR1 as MGHRA and CDR2 as YSYEKL. V lost 6 bases and J lost 8, with 17 bases in between. The CDR3 loop spans 14 amino acids. CDR3 bases: TGCGCCAGCAGTAGAATGGGGCTCTCCGACATTCAGTACTTC. It encodes CASSRMGLSDIQYF.

V is TRBV20-1 and J is TRBJ2-1; no clear D. CDR1 DFQATT and CDR2 SNEGSKA come from the germline V gene (reference sequence). The CDR3 extends over 14 amino acids. Trimming stripped 0 bases from V and 3 bases from J, with 9 bases between. The CDR3: CSARDTGLYNEQFF. In DNA, the CDR3 is TGCAGTGCTAGAGATACTGGCCTCTACAATGAGCAGTTCTTC.